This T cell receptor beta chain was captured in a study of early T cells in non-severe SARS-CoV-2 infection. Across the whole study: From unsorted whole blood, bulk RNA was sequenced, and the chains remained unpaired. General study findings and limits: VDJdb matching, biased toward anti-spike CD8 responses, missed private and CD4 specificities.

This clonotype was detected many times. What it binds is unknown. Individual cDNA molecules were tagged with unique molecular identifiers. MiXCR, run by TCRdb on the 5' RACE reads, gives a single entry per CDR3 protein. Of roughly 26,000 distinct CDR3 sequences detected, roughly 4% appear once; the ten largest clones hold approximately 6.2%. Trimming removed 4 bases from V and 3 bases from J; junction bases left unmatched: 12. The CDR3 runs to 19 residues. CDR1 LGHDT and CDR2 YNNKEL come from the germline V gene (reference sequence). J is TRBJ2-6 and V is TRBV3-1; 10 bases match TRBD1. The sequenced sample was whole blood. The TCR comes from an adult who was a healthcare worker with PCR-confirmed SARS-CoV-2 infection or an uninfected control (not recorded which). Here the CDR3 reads CASSLVRRDRGFGANVLTF. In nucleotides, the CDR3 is TGTGCCAGCAGCCTAGTACGCAGGGACAGGGGATTTGGGGCCAACGTCCTGACTTTC.